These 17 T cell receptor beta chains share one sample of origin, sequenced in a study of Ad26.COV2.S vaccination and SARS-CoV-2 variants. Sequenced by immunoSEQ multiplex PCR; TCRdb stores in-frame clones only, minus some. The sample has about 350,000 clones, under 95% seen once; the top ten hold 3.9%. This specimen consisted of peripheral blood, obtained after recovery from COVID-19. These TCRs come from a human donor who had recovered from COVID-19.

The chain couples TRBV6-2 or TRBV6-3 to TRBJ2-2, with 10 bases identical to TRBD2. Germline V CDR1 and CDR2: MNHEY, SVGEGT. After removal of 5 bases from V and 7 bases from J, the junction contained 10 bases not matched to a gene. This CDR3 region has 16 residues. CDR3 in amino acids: CASSATSGAPGGELFF. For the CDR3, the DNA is TGTGCCAGCAGTGCCACTAGCGGGGCCCCCGGCGGGGAGCTGTTTTTT.

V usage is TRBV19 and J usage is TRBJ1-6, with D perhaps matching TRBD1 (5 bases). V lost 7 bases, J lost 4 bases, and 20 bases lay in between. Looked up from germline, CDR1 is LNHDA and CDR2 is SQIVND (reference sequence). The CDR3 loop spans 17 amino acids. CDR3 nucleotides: TGTGCCAGTACCTCCGACACGGGACTTGCGTATAATTCACCCCTCCACTTT. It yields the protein CASTSDTGLAYNSPLHF.

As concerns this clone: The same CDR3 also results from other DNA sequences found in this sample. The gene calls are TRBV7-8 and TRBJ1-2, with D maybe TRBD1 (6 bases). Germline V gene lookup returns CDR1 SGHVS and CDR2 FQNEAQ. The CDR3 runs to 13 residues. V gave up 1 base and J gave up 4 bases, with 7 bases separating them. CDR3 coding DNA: TGTGCCAGCAGCTTAGGGGGGGCCTATGGCTACACCTTC. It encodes CASSLGGAYGYTF.

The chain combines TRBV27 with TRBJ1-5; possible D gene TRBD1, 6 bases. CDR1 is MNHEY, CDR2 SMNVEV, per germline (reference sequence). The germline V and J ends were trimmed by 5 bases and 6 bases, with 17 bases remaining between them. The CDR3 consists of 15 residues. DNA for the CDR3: TGTGCCAGCAGTCCGAAACAGGGATTGGGTCAGCCCCAGCATTTT. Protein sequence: CASSPKQGLGQPQHF.

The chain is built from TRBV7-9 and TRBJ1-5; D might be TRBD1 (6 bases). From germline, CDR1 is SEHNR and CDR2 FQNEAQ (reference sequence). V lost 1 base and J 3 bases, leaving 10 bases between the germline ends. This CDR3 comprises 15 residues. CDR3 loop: CASSLGGANNQPQHF. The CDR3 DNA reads TGTGCCAGCAGCTTAGGGGGGGCCAACAATCAGCCCCAGCATTTT.

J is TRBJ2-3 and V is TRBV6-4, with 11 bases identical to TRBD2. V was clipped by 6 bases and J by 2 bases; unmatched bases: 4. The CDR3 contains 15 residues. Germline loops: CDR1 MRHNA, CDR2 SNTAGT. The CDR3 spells CASRPGLADTDTQYF. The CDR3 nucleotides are TGTGCCAGCAGGCCGGGACTAGCGGACACAGATACGCAGTATTTT.

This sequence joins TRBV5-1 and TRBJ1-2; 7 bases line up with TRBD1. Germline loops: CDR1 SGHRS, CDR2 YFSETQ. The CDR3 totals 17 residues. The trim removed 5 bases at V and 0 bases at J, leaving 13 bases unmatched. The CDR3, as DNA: TGCGCCAGCAGACCCGGGACAGACCTCATCGCTAACTATGGCTACACCTTC. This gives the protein CASRPGTDLIANYGYTF.

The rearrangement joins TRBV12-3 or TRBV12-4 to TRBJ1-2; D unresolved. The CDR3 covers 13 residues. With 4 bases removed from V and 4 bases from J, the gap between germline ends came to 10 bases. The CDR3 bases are TGTGCCAGCAGTTCGGGGATGACCTATGGCTACACCTTC. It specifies CASSSGMTYGYTF.

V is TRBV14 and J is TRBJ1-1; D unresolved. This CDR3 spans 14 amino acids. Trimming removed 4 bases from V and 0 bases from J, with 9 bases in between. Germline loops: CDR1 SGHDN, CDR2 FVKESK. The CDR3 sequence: CASSLDGLNTEAFF. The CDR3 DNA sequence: TGTGCCAGCAGCCTGGACGGACTGAACACTGAAGCTTTCTTT. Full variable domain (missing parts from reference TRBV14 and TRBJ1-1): EAGVTQFPSHSVIEKGQTVTLRCDPISGHDNLYWYRRVMGKEIKFLLHFVKESKQDESGMPNNRFLAERTGGTYSTLKVQPAELEDSGVYFCASSLDGLNTEAFFGQGTRLTVV.

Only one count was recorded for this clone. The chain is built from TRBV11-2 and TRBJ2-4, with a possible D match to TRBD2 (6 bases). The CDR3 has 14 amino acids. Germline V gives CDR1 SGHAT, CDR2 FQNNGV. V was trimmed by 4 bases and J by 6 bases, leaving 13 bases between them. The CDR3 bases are TGTGCCAGCAGCTCCATTAGCGGACGAAACATTCAGTACTTC. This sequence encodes CASSSISGRNIQYF.

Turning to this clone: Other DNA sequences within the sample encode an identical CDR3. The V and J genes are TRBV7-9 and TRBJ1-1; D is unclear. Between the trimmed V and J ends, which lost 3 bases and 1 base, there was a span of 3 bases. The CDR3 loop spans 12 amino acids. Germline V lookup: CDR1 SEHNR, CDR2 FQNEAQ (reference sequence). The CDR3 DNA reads TGTGCCAGCAGCTTTGGGAACACTGAAGCTTTCTTT. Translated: CASSFGNTEAFF.

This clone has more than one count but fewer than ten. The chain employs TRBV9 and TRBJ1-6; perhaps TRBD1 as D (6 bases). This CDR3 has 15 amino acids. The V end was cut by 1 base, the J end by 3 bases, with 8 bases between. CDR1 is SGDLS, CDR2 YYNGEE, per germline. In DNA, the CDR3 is TGTGCCAGCAGCGTAACAGGGATCTATAATTCACCCCTCCACTTT. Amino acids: CASSVTGIYNSPLHF.

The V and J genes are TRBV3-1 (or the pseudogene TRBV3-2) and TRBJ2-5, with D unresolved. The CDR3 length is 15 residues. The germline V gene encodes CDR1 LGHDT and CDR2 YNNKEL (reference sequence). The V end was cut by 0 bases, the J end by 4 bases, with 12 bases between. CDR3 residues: CASSQETAWAETQYF. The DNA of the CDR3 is TGTGCCAGCAGCCAAGAGACTGCTTGGGCAGAGACCCAGTACTTC.

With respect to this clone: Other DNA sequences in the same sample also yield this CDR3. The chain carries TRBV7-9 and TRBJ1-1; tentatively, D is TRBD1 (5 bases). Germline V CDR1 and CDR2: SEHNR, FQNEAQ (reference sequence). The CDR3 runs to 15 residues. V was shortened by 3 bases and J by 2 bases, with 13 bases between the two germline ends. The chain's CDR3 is CASSLFGQGNTEAFF. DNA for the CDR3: TGTGCCAGCAGCTTGTTCGGTCAGGGTAACACTGAAGCTTTCTTT.

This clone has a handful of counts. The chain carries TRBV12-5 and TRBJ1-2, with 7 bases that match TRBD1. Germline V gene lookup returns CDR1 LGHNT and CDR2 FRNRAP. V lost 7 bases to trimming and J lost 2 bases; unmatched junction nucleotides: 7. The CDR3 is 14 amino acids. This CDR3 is CASARQGGNYGYTF. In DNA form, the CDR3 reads TGTGCTAGTGCCCGACAGGGAGGAAACTATGGCTACACCTTC.

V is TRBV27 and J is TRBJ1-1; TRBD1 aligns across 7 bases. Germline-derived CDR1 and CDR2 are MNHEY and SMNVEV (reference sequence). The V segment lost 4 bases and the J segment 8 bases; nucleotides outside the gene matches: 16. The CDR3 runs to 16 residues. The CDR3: CASSWGRGIIGSEAFF. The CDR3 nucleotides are TGTGCCAGCAGTTGGGGCAGGGGGATAATAGGGTCAGAAGCTTTCTTT.

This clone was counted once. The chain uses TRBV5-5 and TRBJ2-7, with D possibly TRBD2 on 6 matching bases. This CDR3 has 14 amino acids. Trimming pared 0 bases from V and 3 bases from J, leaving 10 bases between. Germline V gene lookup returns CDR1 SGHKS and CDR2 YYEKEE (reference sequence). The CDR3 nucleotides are TGTGCCAGCAGCTTGGTGTGGGGGGACTACGAGCAGTACTTC. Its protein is CASSLVWGDYEQYF.